What follows describes a single T cell receptor beta chain. The ends were cut back, 1 base at V and 7 bases at J, with 10 bases in the middle. Germline CDR1 and CDR2: SQVTM and ANQGSEA. The length of the CDR3 is 12 residues. Original data processing: By means of reference gene primer amplification, nucleated cell counts were estimated. Sequenced by immunoSEQ multiplex PCR; TCRdb stores in-frame clones only, minus some. V and J calls and clone size are as listed in that table; D and trimming were resolved from the DNA. The sample has around 190,000 clones, roughly four fifths seen once; the top ten hold over 6%. The data are from a study of blood T cell repertoires in COVID-19.

This TCR derives from a woman in her seventies with COVID-19, enrolled during active disease. The V and J genes are TRBV29-1 and TRBJ1-1; D may be TRBD1 (5 bases). The sequencing sample was made of peripheral blood. The CDR3 spells CSVEGGHDEAFF. The CDR3 DNA sequence: TGCAGCGTTGAAGGGGGCCACGATGAAGCTTTCTTT.